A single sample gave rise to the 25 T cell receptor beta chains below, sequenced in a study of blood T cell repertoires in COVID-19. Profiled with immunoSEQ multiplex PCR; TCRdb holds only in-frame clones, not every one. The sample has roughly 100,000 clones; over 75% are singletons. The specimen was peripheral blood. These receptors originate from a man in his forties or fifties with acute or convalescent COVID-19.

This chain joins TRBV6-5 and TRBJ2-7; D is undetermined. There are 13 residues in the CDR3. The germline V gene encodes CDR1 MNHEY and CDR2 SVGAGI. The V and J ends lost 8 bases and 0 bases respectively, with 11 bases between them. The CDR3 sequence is CASRGGSSYEQYF. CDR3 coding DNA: TGTGCCAGCCGCGGCGGAAGCTCCTACGAGCAGTACTTC.

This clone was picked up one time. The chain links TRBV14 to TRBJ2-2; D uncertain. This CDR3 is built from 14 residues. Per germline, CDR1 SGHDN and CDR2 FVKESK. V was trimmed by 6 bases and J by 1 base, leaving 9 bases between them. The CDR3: CASSRSLNTGELFF. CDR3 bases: TGTGCCAGCAGTCGTTCTTTGAACACCGGGGAGCTGTTTTTT.

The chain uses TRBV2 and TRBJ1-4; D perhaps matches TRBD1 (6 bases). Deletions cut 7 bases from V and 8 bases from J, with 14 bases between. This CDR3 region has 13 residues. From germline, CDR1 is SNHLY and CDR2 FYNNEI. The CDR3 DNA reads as TGTGCCAGCAACGGCGACAGGACAGAAAAACTGTTTTTT. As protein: CASNGDRTEKLFF.

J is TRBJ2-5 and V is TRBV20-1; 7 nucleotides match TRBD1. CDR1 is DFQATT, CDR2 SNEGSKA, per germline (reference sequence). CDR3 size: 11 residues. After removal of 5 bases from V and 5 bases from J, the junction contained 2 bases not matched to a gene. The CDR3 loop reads CSAGQEETQYF. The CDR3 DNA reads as TGCAGTGCTGGACAGGAGGAGACCCAGTACTTC.

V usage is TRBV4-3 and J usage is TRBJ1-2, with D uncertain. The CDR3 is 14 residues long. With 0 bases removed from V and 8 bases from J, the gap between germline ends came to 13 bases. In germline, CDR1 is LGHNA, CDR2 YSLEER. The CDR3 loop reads CASSQDLEGGGYTF. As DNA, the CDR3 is TGCGCCAGCAGCCAAGATTTGGAGGGCGGCGGCTACACCTTC.

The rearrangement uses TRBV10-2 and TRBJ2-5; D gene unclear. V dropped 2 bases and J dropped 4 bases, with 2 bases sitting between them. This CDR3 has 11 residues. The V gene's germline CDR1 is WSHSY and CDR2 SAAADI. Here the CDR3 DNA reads TGCGCCAGCAGTGAGCGAGAGACCCAGTACTTC. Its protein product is CASSERETQYF.

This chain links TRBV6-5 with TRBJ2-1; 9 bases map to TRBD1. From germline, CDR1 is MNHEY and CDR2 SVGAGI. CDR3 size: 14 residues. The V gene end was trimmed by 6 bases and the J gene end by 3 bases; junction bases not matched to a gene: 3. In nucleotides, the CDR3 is TGTGCCAGCAGCCGGGACAGGGTCTACAATGAGCAGTTCTTC. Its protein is CASSRDRVYNEQFF.

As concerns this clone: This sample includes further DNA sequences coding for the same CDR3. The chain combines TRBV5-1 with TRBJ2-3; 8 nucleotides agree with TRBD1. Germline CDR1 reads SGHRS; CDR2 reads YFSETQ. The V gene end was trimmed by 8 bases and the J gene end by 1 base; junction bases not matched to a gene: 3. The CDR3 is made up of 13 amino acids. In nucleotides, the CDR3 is TGCGCCAGTAAGACAGGGGGCACAGATACGCAGTATTTT. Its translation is CASKTGGTDTQYF.

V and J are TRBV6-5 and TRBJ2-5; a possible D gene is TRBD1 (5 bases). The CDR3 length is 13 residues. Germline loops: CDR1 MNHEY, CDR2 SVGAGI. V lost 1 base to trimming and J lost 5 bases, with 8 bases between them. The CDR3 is CASSYWGVETQYF. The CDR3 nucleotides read TGTGCCAGCAGTTACTGGGGCGTCGAGACCCAGTACTTC.

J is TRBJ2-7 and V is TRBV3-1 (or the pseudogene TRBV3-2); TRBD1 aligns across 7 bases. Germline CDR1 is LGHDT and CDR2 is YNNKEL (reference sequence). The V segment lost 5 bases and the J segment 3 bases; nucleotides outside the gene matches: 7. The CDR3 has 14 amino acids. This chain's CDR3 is CASSSWGTDYEQYF. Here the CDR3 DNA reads TGTGCCAGCAGCTCATGGGGGACAGACTACGAGCAGTACTTC.

The CDR3 DNA follows: TGTGCCAGCAGTGAAAGGCTAGCGAGCACCGGGGAGCTGTTTTTT. It yields the protein CASSERLASTGELFF. V gene TRBV2 combines with J gene TRBJ2-2; a possible D gene is TRBD2 (6 bases). The CDR3 is 15 residues long. The germline CDR1 and CDR2 sequences are SNHLY and FYNNEI. The V and J ends lost 2 bases and 4 bases respectively, with 11 bases between them.

The DNA for the CDR3 is TGTGCCAGCAGTTACTCAGCTGGACAGGGTGAAGCTTTCTTT. This encodes CASSYSAGQGEAFF. This chain connects TRBV6-5 to TRBJ1-1, with 8 bases that match TRBD1. The V gene end was trimmed by 0 bases and the J gene end by 7 bases; junction bases not matched to a gene: 4. The CDR3 loop spans 14 amino acids. CDR1 is MNHEY and CDR2 is SVGAGI in the germline V gene.

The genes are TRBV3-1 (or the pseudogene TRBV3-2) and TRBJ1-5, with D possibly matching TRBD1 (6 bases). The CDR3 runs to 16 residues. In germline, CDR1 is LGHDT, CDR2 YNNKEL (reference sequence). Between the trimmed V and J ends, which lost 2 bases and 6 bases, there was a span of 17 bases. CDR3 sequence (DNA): TGTGCCAGCAGCCAATACGGCGCAGGGGAGTTTCAGCCCCAGCATTTT. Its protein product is CASSQYGAGEFQPQHF.

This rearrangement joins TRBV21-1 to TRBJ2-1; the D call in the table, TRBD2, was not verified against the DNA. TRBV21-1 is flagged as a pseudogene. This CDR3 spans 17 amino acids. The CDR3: CASMWPLAGGQYNEQFF. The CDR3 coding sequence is TGTGCCAGCATGTGGCCTCTAGCGGGAGGGCAATACAATGAGCAGTTCTTC.

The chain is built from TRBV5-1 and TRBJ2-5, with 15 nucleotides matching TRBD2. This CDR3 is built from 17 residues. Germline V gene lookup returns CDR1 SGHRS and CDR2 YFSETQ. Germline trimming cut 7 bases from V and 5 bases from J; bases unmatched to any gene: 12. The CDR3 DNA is TGCGCCAGCGGAGGACAGGGTGGACTAGCGGGAGGGGAGACCCAGTACTTC. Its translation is CASGGQGGLAGGETQYF.

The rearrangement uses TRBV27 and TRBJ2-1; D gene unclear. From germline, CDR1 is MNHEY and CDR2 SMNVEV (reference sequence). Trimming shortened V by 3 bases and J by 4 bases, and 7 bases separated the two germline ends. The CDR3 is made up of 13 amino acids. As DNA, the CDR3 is TGTGCCAGCAGTTTGCAAGAGTACAATGAGCAGTTCTTC. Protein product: CASSLQEYNEQFF.

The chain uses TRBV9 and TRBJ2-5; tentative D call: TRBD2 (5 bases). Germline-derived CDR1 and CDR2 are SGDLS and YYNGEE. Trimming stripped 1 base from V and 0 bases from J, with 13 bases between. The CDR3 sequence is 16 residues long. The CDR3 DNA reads TGTGCCAGCAGCGTAAGTGGAGGCCGAAACCAAGAGACCCAGTACTTC. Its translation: CASSVSGGRNQETQYF.

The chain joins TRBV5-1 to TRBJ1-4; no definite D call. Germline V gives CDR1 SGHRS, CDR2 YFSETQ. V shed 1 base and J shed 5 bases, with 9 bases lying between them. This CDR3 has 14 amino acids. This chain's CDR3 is CASSLTVPNEKLFF. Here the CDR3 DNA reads TGCGCCAGCAGCTTGACAGTGCCGAATGAAAAACTGTTTTTT.

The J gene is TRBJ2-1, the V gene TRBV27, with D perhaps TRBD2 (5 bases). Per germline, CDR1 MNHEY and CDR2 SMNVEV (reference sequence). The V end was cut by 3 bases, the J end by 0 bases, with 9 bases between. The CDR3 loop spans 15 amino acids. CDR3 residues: CASSFVRVSYNEQFF. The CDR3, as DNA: TGTGCCAGCAGTTTTGTGCGGGTCTCCTACAATGAGCAGTTCTTC.

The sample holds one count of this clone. The CDR3 region is CASSPDSSGRTNEQFF. As DNA, the CDR3 is TGCGCCAGCAGCCCTGATTCTAGCGGGAGAACCAATGAGCAGTTCTTC. The V gene is TRBV5-1, the J gene TRBJ2-1; TRBD2 matches 10 bases. After removal of 4 bases from V and 6 bases from J, the junction contained 10 bases not matched to a gene. The CDR3 has 16 amino acids. Germline CDR1 SGHRS, CDR2 YFSETQ.

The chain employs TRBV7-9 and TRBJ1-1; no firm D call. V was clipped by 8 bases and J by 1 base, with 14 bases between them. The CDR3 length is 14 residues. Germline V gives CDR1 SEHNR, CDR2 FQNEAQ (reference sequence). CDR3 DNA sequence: TGTGCCAGCGATGAGAGGGTTAGGAACACTGAAGCTTTCTTT. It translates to CASDERVRNTEAFF.

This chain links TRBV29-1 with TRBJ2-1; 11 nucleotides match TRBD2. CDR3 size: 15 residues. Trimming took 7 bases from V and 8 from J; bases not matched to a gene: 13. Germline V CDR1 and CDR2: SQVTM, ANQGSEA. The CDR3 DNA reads TGCAGCGGAGATTCTAGCGGGAGGTCTCCCGATGAGCAGTTCTTC. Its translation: CSGDSSGRSPDEQFF.

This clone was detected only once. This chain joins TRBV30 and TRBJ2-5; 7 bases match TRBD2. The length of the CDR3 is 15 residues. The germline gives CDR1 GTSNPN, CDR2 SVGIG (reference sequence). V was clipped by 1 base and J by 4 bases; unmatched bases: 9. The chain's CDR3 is CAWSGSGISLETQYF. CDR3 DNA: TGTGCCTGGAGTGGAAGCGGGATTTCACTAGAGACCCAGTACTTC. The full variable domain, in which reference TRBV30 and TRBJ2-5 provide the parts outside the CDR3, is SQTIHQWPATLVQPVGSPLSLECTVEGTSNPNLYWYRQAAGRGLQLLFYSVGIGQISSEVPQNLSASRPQDRQFILSSKKLLLSDSGFYLCAWSGSGISLETQYFGPGTRLLVL.

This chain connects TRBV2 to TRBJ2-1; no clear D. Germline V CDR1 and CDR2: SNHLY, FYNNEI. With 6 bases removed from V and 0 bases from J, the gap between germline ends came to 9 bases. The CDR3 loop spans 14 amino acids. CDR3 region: CASRPPSSYNEQFF. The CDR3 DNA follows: TGTGCCAGCAGGCCTCCGAGCTCCTACAATGAGCAGTTCTTC.

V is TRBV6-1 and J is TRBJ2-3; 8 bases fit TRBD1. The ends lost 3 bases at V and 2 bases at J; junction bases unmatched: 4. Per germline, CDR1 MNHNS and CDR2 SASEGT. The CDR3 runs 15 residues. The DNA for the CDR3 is TGTGCCAGCAGTGACCGGGACAGGACCACAGATACGCAGTATTTT. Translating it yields CASSDRDRTTDTQYF.